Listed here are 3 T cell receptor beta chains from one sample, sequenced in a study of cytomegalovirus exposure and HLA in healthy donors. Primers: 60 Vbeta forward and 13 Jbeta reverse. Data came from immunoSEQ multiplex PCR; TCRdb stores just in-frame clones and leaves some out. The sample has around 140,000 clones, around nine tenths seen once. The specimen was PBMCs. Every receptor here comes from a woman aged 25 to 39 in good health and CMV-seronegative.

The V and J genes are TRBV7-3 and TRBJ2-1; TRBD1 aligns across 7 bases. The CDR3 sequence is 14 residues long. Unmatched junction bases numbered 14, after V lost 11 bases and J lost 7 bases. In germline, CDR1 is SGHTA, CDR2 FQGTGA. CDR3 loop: CASTSGGMLNEQFF. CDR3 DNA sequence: TGTGCCTCTACCTCAGGGGGAATGTTGAATGAGCAGTTCTTC.

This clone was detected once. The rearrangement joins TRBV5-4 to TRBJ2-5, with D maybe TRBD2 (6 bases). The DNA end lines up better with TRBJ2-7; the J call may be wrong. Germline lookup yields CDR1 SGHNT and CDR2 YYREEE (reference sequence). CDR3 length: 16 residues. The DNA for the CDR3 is TGTGCCAGCAGCTTAATCCCACTAGCCTCTCCCTACGAGCAGTACTTC. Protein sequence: CASSLIPLASPYEQYF.

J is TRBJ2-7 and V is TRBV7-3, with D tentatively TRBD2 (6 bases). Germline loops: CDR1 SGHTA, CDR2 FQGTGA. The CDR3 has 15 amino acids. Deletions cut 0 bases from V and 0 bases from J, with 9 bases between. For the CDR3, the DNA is TGTGCCAGCAGCTTAACTAGCGGAACCTCCTACGAGCAGTACTTC. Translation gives CASSLTSGTSYEQYF.